This TCR beta chain was identified in a study of cytomegalovirus exposure and HLA in healthy donors. For the study at large: The early release's HLA-typed donors yielded 65 million to 85 million unique TCRs. Across about 400 genotyped donors, just over 80% landed in the Caucasian-associated ancestry cluster. Study conclusions and caveats: The investigators catalogued 150 to 200 TCR beta chains as cytomegalovirus-associated.

The study ran its PCR with 60 Vbeta and 13 Jbeta primers. Sequencing was performed with immunoSEQ multiplex PCR; in TCRdb, only in-frame clones are kept and a portion is missing. The table lists 150,000 to 200,000 clones, approximately 75% of them singletons. Germline V lookup: CDR1 SGHKS, CDR2 YYEKEE (reference sequence). This CDR3 is 15 amino acids long. Trimming stripped 4 bases from V and 6 bases from J, with 17 bases between. This clone appeared a few times. Its cognate antigen is unknown. The source of this sequence is a man between 25 and 39 years old in good health and CMV-seropositive. J is TRBJ1-5 and V is TRBV5-5; D uncertain. What was sequenced was PBMCs. The CDR3 loop is CASSPDAGSGQPQHF. CDR3 DNA sequence: TGTGCCAGCAGCCCAGATGCGGGGTCTGGTCAGCCCCAGCATTTT.